The source of this TCR beta chain is a study of a mutant IDH1 vaccine in newly diagnosed glioma. Study-level background: Pretreatment consisted of radiotherapy, temozolomide, or both, with most receiving both.

Time point described: week 5, during vaccination. A single vaccine dose contained 300 ug of mutant IDH1 20-mer peptide, and topical imiquimod was used with it. CDR1 is MNHNS and CDR2 is SASEGT in the germline V gene. The CDR3 covers 13 residues. Trimming pared 1 base from V and 2 bases from J, leaving 6 bases between. As for this clone: Its specificity is not known.

Only in-frame clones appear in the TCRdb table, and some are missing; sequencing was by immunoSEQ multiplex PCR. The sample yields around 78,000 clones, about 91% seen once. The chain has TRBV6-1 and TRBJ2-7; D not resolved. This receptor was taken from a woman in her fifties or sixties with glioma. The sample was PBMCs, taken from a glioma patient whose treatment included an IDH1 peptide vaccine. The CDR3 is CASSEGPTYEQYF. The CDR3 region has the DNA TGTGCCAGCAGTGAAGGGCCGACCTACGAGCAGTACTTC.